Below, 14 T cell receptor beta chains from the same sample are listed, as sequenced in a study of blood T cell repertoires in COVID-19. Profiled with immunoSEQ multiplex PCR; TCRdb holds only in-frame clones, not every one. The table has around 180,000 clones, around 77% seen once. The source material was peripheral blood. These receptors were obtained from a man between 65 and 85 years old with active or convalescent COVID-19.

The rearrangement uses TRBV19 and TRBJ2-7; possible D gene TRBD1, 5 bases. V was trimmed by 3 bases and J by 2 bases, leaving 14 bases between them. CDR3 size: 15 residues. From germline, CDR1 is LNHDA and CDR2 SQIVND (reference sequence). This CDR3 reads CASSIAGKGTYEQYF. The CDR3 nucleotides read TGTGCCAGTAGTATTGCAGGCAAGGGGACCTACGAGCAGTACTTC.

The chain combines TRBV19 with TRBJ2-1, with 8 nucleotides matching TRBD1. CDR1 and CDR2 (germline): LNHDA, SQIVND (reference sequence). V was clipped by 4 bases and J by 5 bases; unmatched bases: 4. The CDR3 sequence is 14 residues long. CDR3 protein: CASSTRQGHNEQFF. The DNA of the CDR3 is TGTGCCAGTAGTACCAGACAGGGGCACAATGAGCAGTTCTTC. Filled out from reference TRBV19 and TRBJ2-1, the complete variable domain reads DGGITQSPKYLFRKEGQNVTLSCEQNLNHDAMYWYRQDPGQGLRLIYYSQIVNDFQKGDIAEGYSVSREKKESFPLTVTSAQKNPTAFYLCASSTRQGHNEQFFGPGTRLTVL.

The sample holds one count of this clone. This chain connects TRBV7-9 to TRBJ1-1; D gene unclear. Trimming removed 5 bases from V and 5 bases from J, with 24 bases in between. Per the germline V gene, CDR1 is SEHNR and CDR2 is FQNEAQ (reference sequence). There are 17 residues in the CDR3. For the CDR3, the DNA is TGTGCCAGCAGCCCCGGTCGCGGGGAAAGTGCCGGGACTGAAGCTTTCTTT. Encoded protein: CASSPGRGESAGTEAFF.

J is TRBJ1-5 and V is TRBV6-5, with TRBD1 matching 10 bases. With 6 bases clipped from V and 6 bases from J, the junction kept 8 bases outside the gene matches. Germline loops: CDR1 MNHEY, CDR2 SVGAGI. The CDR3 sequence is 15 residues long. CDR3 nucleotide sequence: TGTGCCAGCAGCTCGGGACAGGGGACGGTTCAGCCCCAGCATTTT. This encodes CASSSGQGTVQPQHF.

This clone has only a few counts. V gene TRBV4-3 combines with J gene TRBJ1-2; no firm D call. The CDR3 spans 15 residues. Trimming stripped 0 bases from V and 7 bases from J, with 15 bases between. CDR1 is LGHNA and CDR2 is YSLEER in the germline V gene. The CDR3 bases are TGCGCCAGCAGCCAAGATTTCACGACCTCGGGTGGCTACACCTTC. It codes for CASSQDFTTSGGYTF.

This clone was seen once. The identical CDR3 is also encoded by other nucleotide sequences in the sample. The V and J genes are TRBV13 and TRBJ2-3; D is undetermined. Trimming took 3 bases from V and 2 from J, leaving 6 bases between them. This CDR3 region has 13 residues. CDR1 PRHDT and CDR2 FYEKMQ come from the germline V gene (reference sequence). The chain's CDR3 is CASSFSSTDTQYF. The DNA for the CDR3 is TGTGCCAGCAGCTTTTCCTCCACAGATACGCAGTATTTT. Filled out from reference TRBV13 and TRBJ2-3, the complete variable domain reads AAGVIQSPRHLIKEKRETATLKCYPIPRHDTVYWYQQGPGQDPQFLISFYEKMQSDKGSIPDRFSAQQFSDYHSELNMSSLELGDSALYFCASSFSSTDTQYFGPGTRLTVL.

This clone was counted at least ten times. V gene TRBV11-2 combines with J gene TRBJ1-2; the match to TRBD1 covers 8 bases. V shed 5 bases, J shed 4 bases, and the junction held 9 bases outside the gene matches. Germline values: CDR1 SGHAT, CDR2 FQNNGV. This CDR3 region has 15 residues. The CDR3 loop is CASSPRTGIGYGYTF. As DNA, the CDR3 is TGTGCCAGCAGCCCCAGGACAGGGATAGGCTATGGCTACACCTTC.

The CDR3 DNA reads as TGCGCCAGCAGCTTAGGACTAGCGGGCCACGAGCAGTACTTC. Protein product: CASSLGLAGHEQYF. This chain uses TRBV5-1 with TRBJ2-7, with TRBD2 matching over 11 bases. The germline V gene encodes CDR1 SGHRS and CDR2 YFSETQ. There are 14 residues in the CDR3. V shed 2 bases, J shed 5 bases, and the junction held 3 bases outside the gene matches.

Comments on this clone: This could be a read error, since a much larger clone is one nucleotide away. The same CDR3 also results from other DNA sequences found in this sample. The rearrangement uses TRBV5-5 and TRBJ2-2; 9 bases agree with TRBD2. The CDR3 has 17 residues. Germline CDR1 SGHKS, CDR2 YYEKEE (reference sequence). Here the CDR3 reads CASSWIPRGGAAGELFF. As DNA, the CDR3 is TGCGCCAGCAGCTGGATTCCTCGCGGGGGGGCGGCCGGGGAGCTGTTTTTT.

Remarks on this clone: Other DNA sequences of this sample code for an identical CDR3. The CDR3, as DNA: TGTGCCAGCAGCTTCTACAGGGATTCGGGGACTGAAGCTTTCTTT. Its protein is CASSFYRDSGTEAFF. This rearrangement joins TRBV7-9 to TRBJ1-1, with D maybe TRBD1 (6 bases). Trimming removed 3 bases from V and 5 bases from J, with 16 bases in between. CDR1 and CDR2 (germline): SEHNR, FQNEAQ (reference sequence). This CDR3 contains 15 residues.

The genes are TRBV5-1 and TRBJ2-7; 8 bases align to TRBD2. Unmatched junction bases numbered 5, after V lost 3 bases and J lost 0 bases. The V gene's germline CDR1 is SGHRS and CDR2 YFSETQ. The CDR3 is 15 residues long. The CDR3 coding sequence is TGCGCCAGCAGCTCGATGACTAGCGTCTCCTACGAGCAGTACTTC. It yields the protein CASSSMTSVSYEQYF.

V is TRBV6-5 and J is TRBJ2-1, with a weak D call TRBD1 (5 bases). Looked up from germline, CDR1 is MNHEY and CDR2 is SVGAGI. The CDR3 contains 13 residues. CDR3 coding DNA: TGTGCTCGCAGCCTGGGGCCCTACAATGAGCAGTTCTTC. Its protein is CARSLGPYNEQFF.

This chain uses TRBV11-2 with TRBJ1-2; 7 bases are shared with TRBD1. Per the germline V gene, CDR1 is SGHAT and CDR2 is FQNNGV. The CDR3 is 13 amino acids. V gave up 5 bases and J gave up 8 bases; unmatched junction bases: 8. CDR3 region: CASSLDRDWGYTF. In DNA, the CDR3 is TGTGCCAGCAGCCTCGACAGGGACTGGGGCTACACCTTC.

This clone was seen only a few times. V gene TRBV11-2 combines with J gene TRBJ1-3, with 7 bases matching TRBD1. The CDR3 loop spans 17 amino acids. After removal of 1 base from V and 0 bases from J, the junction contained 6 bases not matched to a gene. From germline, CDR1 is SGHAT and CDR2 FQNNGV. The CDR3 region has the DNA TGTGCCAGCAGCTTAGCGGGACAGAGCCTCTCTGGAAACACCATATATTTT. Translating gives CASSLAGQSLSGNTIYF.